The sequence of this TCR beta chain was determined in a study of molecular identifiers for immune sequencing clone quantification. In the study overall: Naive CD8 cell RNA, from roughly 18,000 or 92,000 cells, was split five ways in replicates, with four sequenced.

Points from the study as a whole: Clones above 20 RNA copies held over 98% of effector molecules, under 1% in naive cells.

There are 13 residues in the CDR3. Per germline, CDR1 SNHLY and CDR2 FYNNEI. Trimming shortened V by 7 bases and J by 8 bases, and 17 bases separated the two germline ends. Previously published methods and listed TCR primers were used for the bulk TCR libraries. TCRdb ran MiXCR on the PCR reads and lists one entry per CDR3 protein. In the table there are 70,000 to 95,000 distinct CDR3 sequences, around a fifth of which are singletons. Sorting captured naive CD8 T cells as CD8+CD4-CCR7+CD45RA+. Ten or more counts support this clonotype. The target antigen is unknown. The rearrangement links TRBV2 to TRBJ1-1, with D possibly TRBD1 on 6 matching bases. The sample comprised naive CD8+ T cells from blood, with Jurkat cell RNA spiked in. Stated subset: FACS-sorted CD8+CD4-CCR7+CD45RA+ naive T cells. The source is a human donor in good health. Some libraries in this study had Jurkat cell RNA spiked in. This CDR3 is CASNSPGGREAFF. The CDR3 coding sequence is TGTGCCAGCAACTCGCCCGGGGGGCGCGAAGCTTTCTTT.